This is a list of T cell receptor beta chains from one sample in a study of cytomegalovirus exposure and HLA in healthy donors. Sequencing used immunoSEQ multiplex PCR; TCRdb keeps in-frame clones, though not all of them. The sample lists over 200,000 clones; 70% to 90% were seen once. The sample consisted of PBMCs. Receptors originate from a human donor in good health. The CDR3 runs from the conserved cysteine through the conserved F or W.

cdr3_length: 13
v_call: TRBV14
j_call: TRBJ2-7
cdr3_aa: CANSNSPLYEQYF

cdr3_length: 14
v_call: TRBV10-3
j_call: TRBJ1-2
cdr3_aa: CAISLTGQPYGYTF

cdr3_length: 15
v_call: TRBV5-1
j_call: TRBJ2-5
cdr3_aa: CASSLALAAQETQYF

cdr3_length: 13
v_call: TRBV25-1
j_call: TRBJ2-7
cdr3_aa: CASSGKLAYEQYF

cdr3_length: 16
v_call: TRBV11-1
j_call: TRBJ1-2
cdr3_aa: CASSLVPDRFNYGYTF

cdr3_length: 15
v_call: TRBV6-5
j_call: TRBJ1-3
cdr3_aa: CASALSGSSGNTIYF

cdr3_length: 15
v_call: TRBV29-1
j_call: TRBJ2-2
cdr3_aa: CSVEDRSGQTGELFF

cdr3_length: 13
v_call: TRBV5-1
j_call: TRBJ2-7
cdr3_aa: CASSLGTGYEQYF

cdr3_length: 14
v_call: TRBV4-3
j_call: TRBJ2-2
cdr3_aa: CASSQERVPGELFF

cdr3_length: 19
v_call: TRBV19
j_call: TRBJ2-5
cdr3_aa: CASSPWASGSGLYQETQYF

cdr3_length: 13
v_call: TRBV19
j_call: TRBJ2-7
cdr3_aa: CASSISRSTEQYF

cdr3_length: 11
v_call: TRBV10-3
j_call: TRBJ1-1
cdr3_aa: CATHGQGEAFF

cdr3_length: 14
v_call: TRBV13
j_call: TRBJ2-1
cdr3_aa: CASSPWTGYNEQFF

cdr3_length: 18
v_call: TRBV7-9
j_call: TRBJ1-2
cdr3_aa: CSSSLFPGQGDGDYGYTF

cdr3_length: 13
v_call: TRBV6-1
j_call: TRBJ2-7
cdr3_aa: CASKAGDIYEQYF

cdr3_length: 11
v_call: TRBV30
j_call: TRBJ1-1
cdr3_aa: CAYREITEAFF

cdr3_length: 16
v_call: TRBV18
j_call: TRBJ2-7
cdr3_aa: CASSPGHSGGAYEQYF